The present T cell receptor beta chain was sequenced within a study of human T cells and chemical hapten exposure. Described time point: patch test 1, 2 weeks after DPC sensitization. This sample's treatment: therapeutic diphenylcyclopropenone sensitization with weekly scalp DPC. Researchers extracted total RNA from unfractionated whole blood. This CDR3 comprises 12 residues. The sample holds many counts of this clonotype. Unique molecular identifiers were attached to individual cDNA molecules during library preparation. TCRdb fed the RACE reads into MiXCR, producing one record per CDR3 protein. The table records 300,000 to 450,000 distinct CDR3 sequences, nearly 5% of them present only once.

The chain couples TRBV21-1 to TRBJ1-1. TRBV21-1 is a pseudogene. This TCR came from a woman in her forties or fifties with alopecia areata. Some clones in this sample may be carry-over from other donors' samples. Sequencing was performed on whole blood, taken in connection with sensitization to the hapten diphenylcyclopropenone (DPC). This CDR3 is CAIGRGSTEAFF. In DNA form, the CDR3 reads TGTGCCATTGGGCGCGGGAGCACTGAAGCTTTCTTT.